These T cell receptor beta chains were read from a single sample in a study of response to subunit inactivated influenza vaccine. MiXCR, applied by TCRdb to the RT-PCR reads, yields one record per CDR3 protein. The data contain about 570,000 distinct CDR3 sequences, about 11% of them singletons. These data also formed part of another study, on T cells expressing NK-cell markers.

This material consisted of PBMCs from blood, taken on the day of vaccination. Receptor source: a man aged 45-65 years who received an inactivated influenza vaccine. The CDR3 runs from the conserved cysteine through the conserved F or W. A D gene is named only where the DNA matches it firmly. The listing skips clone size in some rows; elsewhere it reads once, few, many or a size class.

cdr3_aa: CAISEPQPSGGYNEQFF; cdr3_nt: TGTGCCATCAGTGAGCCCCAACCCAGCGGGGGGTACAATGAGCAGTTCTTC; j_call: TRBJ2-1; clone_size: few; d_call: TRBD2; v_call: TRBV10-3
cdr3_aa: CASSPRQGFGETQYF; cdr3_nt: TGTGCCAGCAGCCCAAGACAGGGGTTCGGGGAGACCCAGTACTTC; j_call: TRBJ2-5; clone_size: few; d_call: TRBD1; v_call: TRBV11-2
cdr3_aa: CASSFARGHEQFF; cdr3_nt: TGTGCCAGCAGTTTCGCGAGGGGCCATGAGCAGTTCTTC; j_call: TRBJ2-1; clone_size: NA; d_call: NA; v_call: TRBV27
cdr3_aa: CSVHRGGKDTQYF; cdr3_nt: TGCAGCGTCCACAGGGGGGGAAAAGATACGCAGTATTTT; j_call: TRBJ2-3; clone_size: NA; d_call: NA; v_call: TRBV29-1
cdr3_aa: CASSREPGSRETQYF; cdr3_nt: TGTGCCAGCAGCCGGGAGCCCGGGAGCAGAGAGACCCAGTACTTC; j_call: TRBJ2-5; clone_size: NA; d_call: NA; v_call: TRBV4-2
cdr3_aa: CASSYDRATTDTQYF; cdr3_nt: TGTGCCAGCAGTTACGACAGGGCTACCACAGATACGCAGTATTTT; j_call: TRBJ2-3; clone_size: few; d_call: TRBD1; v_call: TRBV6-5
cdr3_aa: CASSYYRASSTDTQYF; cdr3_nt: TGTGCCAGCAGTTACTACCGCGCCTCTAGCACAGATACGCAGTATTTT; j_call: TRBJ2-3; clone_size: NA; d_call: NA; v_call: TRBV6-5
cdr3_aa: CASSSSGGATDTQYF; cdr3_nt: TGCGCCAGCAGCAGTAGCGGGGGGGCGACAGATACGCAGTATTTT; j_call: TRBJ2-3; clone_size: few; d_call: TRBD2; v_call: TRBV5-1
cdr3_aa: CASSDSSGQETQYF; cdr3_nt: TGTGCCAGCAGCGACAGTTCGGGGCAAGAGACCCAGTACTTC; j_call: TRBJ2-5; clone_size: NA; d_call: NA; v_call: TRBV28
cdr3_aa: CASSRGQGAVYEQYF; cdr3_nt: TGCGCCAGCAGCCGAGGACAGGGGGCGGTTTACGAGCAGTACTTC; j_call: TRBJ2-7; clone_size: few; d_call: TRBD1; v_call: TRBV4-3
cdr3_aa: CASSPNNRGEQFF; cdr3_nt: TGTGCCAGCAGTCCTAATAATAGGGGTGAGCAGTTCTTC; j_call: TRBJ2-1; clone_size: NA; d_call: NA; v_call: TRBV12-3/TRBV12-4
cdr3_aa: CASSQSRVAGQSTYEQYF; cdr3_nt: TGCGCCAGCAGTCAATCGCGGGTAGCGGGACAAAGTACCTACGAGCAGTACTTC; j_call: TRBJ2-7; clone_size: NA; d_call: TRBD2; v_call: TRBV23-1
cdr3_aa: CASSVGQGLASPLHF; cdr3_nt: TGTGCCAGCAGCGTTGGGCAGGGGCTTGCTTCACCCCTCCACTTT; j_call: TRBJ1-6; clone_size: NA; d_call: NA; v_call: TRBV9
cdr3_aa: CSARVRTGFINEQFF; cdr3_nt: TGCAGTGCTAGAGTTAGGACAGGGTTTATCAATGAGCAGTTCTTC; j_call: TRBJ2-1; clone_size: few; d_call: TRBD1; v_call: TRBV20-1
cdr3_aa: CASSRSTQLNTEAFF; cdr3_nt: TGCGCCAGCAGCCGCTCGACACAGCTGAACACTGAAGCTTTCTTT; j_call: TRBJ1-1; clone_size: NA; d_call: NA; v_call: TRBV5-1
cdr3_aa: CSAPSGANVLTF; cdr3_nt: TGCAGTGCTCCTTCTGGGGCCAACGTCCTGACTTTC; j_call: TRBJ2-6; clone_size: many; d_call: NA; v_call: TRBV20-1
cdr3_aa: CASSLGIHSSTDTQYF; cdr3_nt: TGTGCCAGCAGCTTGGGTATACACTCTAGCACAGATACGCAGTATTTT; j_call: TRBJ2-3; clone_size: once; d_call: NA; v_call: TRBV7-2
cdr3_aa: CSVDPRGGQNNEQFF; cdr3_nt: TGCAGCGTAGACCCACGGGGGGGCCAGAACAATGAGCAGTTCTTC; j_call: TRBJ2-1; clone_size: NA; d_call: TRBD2; v_call: TRBV20-1